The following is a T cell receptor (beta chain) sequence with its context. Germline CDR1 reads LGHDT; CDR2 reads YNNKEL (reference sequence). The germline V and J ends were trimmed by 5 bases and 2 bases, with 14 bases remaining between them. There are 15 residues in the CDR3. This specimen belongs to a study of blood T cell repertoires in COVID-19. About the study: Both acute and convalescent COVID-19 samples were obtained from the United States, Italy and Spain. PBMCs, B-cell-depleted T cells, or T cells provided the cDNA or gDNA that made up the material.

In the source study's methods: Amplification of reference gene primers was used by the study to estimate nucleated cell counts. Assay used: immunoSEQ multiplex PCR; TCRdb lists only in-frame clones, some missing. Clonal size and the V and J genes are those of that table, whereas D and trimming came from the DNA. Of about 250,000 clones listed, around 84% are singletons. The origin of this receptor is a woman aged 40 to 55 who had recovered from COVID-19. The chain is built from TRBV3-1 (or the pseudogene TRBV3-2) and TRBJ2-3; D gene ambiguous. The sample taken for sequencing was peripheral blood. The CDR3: CASSLIGASTDTQYF. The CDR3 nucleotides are TGTGCCAGCAGCTTGATTGGAGCTTCCACAGATACGCAGTATTTT.